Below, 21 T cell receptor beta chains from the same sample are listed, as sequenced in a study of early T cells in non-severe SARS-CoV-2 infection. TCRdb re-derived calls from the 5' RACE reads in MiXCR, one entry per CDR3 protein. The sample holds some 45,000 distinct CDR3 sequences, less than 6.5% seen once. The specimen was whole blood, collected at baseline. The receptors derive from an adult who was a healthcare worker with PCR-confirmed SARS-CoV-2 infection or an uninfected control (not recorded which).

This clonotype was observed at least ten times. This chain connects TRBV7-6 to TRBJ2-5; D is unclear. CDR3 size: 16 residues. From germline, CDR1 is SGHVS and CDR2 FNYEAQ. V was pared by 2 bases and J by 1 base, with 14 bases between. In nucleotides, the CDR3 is TGTGCCAGCAGCTTAAGTCCCTTAGTCTTCCAAGAGACCCAGTACTTC. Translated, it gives CASSLSPLVFQETQYF.

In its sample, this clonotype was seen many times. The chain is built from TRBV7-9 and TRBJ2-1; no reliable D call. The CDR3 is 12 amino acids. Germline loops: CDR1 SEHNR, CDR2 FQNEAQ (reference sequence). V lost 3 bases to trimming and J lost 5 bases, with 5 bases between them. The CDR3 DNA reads TGTGCCAGCAGCTTTGGGGACAATGAGCAGTTCTTC. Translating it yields CASSFGDNEQFF.

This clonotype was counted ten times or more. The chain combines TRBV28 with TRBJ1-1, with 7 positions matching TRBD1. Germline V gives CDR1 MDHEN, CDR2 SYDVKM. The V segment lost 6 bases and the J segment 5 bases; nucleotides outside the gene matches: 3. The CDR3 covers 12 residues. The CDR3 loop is CASRQGKTEAFF. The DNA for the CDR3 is TGTGCCAGCAGACAGGGGAAAACTGAAGCTTTCTTT.

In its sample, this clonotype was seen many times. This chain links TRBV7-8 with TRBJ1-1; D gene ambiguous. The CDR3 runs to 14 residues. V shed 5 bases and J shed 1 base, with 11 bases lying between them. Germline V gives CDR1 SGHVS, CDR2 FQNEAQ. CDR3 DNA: TGTGCCAGCAGCCTCCACCCAAAGAACACTGAAGCTTTCTTT. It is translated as CASSLHPKNTEAFF.

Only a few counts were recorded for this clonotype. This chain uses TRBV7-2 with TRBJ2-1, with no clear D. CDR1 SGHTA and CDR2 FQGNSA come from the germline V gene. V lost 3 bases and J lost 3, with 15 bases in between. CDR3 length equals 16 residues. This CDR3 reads CASSLSASRGYNEQFF. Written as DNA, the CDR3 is TGTGCCAGCAGCTTGTCGGCCTCACGAGGCTACAATGAGCAGTTCTTC.

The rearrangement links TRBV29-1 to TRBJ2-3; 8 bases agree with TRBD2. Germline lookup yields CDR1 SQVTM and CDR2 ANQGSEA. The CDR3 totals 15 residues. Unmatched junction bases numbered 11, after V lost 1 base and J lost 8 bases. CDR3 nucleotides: TGCAGCGTTGAAGTAAAAGCGGGGGCAGAAGGTACGCAGTATTTT. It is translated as CSVEVKAGAEGTQYF.

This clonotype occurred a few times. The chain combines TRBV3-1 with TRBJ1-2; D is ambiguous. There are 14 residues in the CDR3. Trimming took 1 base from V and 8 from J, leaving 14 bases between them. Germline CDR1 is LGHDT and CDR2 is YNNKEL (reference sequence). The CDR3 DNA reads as TGTGCCAGCAGCCAAGTCTCGGGGAACGAAGGCTACACCTTC. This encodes CASSQVSGNEGYTF.

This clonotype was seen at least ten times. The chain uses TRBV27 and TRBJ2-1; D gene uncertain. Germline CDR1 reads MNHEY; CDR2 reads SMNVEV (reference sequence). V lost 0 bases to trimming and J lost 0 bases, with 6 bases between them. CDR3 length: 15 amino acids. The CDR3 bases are TGTGCCAGCAGTTTATCGGCAAGCTCCTACAATGAGCAGTTCTTC. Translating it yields CASSLSASSYNEQFF.

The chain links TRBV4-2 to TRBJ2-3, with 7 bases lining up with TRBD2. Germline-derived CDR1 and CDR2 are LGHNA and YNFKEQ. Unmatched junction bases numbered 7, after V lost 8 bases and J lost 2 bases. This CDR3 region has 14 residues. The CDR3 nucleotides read TGTGCCAGCGGGAGCGGGGTGCTCACAGATACGCAGTATTTT. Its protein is CASGSGVLTDTQYF.

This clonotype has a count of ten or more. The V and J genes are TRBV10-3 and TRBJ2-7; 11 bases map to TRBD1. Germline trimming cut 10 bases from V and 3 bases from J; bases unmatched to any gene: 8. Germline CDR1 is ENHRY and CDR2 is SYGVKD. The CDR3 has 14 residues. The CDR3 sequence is CASHPGQGVYEQYF. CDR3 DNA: TGTGCCAGCCACCCGGGACAGGGGGTCTACGAGCAGTACTTC.

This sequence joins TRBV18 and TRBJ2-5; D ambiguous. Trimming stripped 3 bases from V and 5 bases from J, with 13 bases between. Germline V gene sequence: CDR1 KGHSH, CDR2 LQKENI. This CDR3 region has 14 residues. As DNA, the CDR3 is TGTGCCAGCTCACCGCAACTCTCCAGTGAGACCCAGTACTTC. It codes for CASSPQLSSETQYF.

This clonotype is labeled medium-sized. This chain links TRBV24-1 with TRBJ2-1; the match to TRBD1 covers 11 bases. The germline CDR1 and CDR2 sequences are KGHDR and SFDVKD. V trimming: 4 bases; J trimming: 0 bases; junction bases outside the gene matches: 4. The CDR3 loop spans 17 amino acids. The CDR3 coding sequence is TGTGCCACCAGTGACCCCGGGACAGGGGGCTCCTACAATGAGCAGTTCTTC. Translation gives CATSDPGTGGSYNEQFF.

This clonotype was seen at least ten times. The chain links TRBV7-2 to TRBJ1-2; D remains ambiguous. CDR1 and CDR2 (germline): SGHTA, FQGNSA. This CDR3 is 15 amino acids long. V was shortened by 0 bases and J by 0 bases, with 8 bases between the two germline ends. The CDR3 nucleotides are TGTGCCAGCAGCTTAGCACACAGCCCTAACTATGGCTACACCTTC. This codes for CASSLAHSPNYGYTF.

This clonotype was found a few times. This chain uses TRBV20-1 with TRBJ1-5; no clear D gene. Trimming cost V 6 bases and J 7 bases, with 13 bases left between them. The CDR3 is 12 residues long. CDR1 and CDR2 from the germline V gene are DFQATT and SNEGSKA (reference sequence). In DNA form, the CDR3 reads TGCAGTGCGCGGGTCTCCGGGCAGCCCCAGCATTTT. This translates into CSARVSGQPQHF.

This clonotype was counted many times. The CDR3 sequence is CASSRPKMGLGNEQFF. CDR3 in DNA: TGTGCCAGCAGCAGGCCGAAAATGGGACTTGGCAATGAGCAGTTCTTC. The rearrangement joins TRBV11-2 to TRBJ2-1; D may be TRBD2 (6 bases). This CDR3 contains 16 residues. With 5 bases removed from V and 6 bases from J, the gap between germline ends came to 20 bases. CDR1 SGHAT and CDR2 FQNNGV come from the germline V gene.

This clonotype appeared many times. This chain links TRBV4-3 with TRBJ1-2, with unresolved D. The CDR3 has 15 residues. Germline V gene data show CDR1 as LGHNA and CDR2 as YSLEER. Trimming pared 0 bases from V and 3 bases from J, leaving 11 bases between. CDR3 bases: TGCGCCAGCAGCCAAGACCCCGACACTGACTATGGCTACACCTTC. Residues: CASSQDPDTDYGYTF.

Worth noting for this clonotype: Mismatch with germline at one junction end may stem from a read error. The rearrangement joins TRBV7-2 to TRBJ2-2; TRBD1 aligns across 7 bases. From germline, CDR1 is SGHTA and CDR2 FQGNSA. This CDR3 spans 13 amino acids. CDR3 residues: CACSLDRAGELFF. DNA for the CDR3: TGTGCCTGCAGCTTAGACAGGGCCGGGGAGCTGTTTTTT.

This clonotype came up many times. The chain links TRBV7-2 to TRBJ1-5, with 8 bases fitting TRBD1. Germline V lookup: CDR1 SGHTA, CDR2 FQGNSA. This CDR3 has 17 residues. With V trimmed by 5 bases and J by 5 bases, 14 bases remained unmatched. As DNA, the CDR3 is TGTGCCAGCAGCGGTGAGGCAGGGGGCCCAAGGTATCAGCCCCAGCATTTT. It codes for CASSGEAGGPRYQPQHF. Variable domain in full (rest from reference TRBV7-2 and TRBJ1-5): GAGVSQSPSNKVTEKGKDVELRCDPISGHTALYWYRQSLGQGLEFLIYFQGNSAPDKSGLPSDRFSAERTGGSVSTLTIQRTQQEDSAVYLCASSGEAGGPRYQPQHFGDGTRLSIL.

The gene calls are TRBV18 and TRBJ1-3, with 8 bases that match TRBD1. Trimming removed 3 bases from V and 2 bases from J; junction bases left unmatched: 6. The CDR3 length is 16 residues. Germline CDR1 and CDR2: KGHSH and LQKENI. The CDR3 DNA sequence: TGTGCCAGCTCACCTAGGACAGGGAGGACTGGAAACACCATATATTTT. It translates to CASSPRTGRTGNTIYF.

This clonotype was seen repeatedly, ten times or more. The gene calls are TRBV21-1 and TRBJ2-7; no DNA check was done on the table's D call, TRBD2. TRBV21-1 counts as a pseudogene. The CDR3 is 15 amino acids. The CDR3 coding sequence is TGTGCCAGCAGCATGGCCCTAATAGACCACTACGAGCAGTACTTC. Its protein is CASSMALIDHYEQYF.

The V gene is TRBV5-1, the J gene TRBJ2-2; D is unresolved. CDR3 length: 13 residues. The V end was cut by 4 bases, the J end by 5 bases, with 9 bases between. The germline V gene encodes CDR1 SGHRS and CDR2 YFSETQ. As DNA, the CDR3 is TGCGCCAGCAGCGTTGACGGGACCGGGGAGCTGTTTTTT. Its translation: CASSVDGTGELFF.